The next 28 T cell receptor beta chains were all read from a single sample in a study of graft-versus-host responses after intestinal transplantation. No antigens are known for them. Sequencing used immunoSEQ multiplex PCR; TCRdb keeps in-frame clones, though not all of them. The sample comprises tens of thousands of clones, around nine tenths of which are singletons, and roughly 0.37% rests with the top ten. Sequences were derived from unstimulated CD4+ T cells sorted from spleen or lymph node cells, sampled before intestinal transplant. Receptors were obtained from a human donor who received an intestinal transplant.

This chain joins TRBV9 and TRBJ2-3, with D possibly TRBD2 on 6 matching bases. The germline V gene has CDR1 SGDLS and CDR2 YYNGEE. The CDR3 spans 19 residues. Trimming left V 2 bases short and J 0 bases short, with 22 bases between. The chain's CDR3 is CASSVEILGSPRSTDTQYF. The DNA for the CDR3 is TGTGCCAGCAGCGTCGAGATCCTCGGGAGCCCCCGAAGCACAGATACGCAGTATTTT.

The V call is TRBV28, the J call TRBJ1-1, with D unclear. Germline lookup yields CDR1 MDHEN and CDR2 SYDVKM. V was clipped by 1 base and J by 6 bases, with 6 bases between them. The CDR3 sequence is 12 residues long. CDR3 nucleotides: TGTGCCAGCAGTTTATACGGGGCTGAAGCTTTCTTT. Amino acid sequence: CASSLYGAEAFF.

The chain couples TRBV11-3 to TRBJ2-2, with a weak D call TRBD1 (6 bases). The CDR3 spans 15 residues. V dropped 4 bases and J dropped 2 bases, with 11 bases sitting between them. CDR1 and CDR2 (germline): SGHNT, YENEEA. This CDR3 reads CASSSRGTNTGELFF. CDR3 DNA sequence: TGTGCCAGCAGCTCCAGGGGCACTAACACCGGGGAGCTGTTTTTT. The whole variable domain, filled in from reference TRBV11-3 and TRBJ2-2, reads EAGVVQSPRYKIIEKKQPVAFWCNPISGHNTLYWYLQNLGQGPELLIRYENEEAVDDSQLPKDRFSAERLKGVDSTLKIQPAELGDSAVYLCASSSRGTNTGELFFGEGSRLTVL.

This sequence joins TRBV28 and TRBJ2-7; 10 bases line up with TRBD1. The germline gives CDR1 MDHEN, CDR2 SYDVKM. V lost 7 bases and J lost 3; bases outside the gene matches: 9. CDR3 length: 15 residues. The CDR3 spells CASIPGQGILYEQYF. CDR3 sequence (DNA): TGTGCCAGCATCCCGGGACAGGGGATACTCTACGAGCAGTACTTC.

The CDR3 is CASSIGLFSYEQYF. Here the CDR3 DNA reads TGTGCCAGTAGTATAGGTCTATTCTCCTACGAGCAGTACTTC. The chain employs TRBV19 and TRBJ2-5, with D hard to call. The J call may be mistaken, given a closer DNA end match to TRBJ2-7. In germline, CDR1 is LNHDA, CDR2 SQIVND (reference sequence). The CDR3 runs 14 residues.

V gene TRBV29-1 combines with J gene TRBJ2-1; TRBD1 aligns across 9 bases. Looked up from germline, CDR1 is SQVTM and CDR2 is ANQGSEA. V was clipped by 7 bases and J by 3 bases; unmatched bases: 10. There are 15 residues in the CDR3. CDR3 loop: CSGLGQGYDYNEQFF. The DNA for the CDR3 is TGCAGCGGGTTGGGACAGGGATACGACTACAATGAGCAGTTCTTC.

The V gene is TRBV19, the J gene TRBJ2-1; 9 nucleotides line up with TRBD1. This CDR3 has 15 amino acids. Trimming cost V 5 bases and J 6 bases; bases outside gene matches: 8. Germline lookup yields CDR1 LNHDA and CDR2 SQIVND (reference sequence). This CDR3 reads CASSVDRGRGNEQFF. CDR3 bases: TGTGCCAGTAGTGTGGACAGGGGAAGGGGCAATGAGCAGTTCTTC. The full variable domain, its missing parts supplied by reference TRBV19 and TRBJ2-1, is DGGITQSPKYLFRKEGQNVTLSCEQNLNHDAMYWYRQDPGQGLRLIYYSQIVNDFQKGDIAEGYSVSREKKESFPLTVTSAQKNPTAFYLCASSVDRGRGNEQFFGPGTRLTVL.

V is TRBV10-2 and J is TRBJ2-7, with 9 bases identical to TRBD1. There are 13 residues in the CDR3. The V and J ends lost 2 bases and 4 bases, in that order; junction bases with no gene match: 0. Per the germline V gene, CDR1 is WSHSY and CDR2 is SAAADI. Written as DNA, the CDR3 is TGCGCCAGCAGTGAGGGGACAGGGTACGAGCAGTACTTC. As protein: CASSEGTGYEQYF.

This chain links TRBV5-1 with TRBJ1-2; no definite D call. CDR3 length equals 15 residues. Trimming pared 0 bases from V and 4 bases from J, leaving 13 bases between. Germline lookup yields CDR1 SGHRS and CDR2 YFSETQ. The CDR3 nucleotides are TGCGCCAGCAGCTTGGGGGCAGACATCGGCTATGGCTACACCTTC. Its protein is CASSLGADIGYGYTF.

The CDR3: CASSAGLAGYNEQFF. Written as DNA, the CDR3 is TGTGCCAGCAGCGCGGGACTAGCGGGATACAATGAGCAGTTCTTC. The gene calls are TRBV9 and TRBJ2-1; 13 bases align to TRBD2. V lost 3 bases to trimming and J lost 4 bases; unmatched junction nucleotides: 1. The CDR3 length is 15 residues. The germline V gene has CDR1 SGDLS and CDR2 YYNGEE.

CDR3 amino acids: CASSLFLAGGSGGQFF. For the CDR3, the DNA is TGTGCCAGCAGCTTATTTTTAGCGGGAGGGTCTGGGGGGCAGTTCTTC. V usage is TRBV5-6 and J usage is TRBJ2-1; 11 nucleotides align to TRBD2. CDR3 size: 16 residues. The V and J ends lost 2 bases and 12 bases, in that order; junction bases with no gene match: 13. CDR1 is SGHDT, CDR2 YYEEEE, per germline.

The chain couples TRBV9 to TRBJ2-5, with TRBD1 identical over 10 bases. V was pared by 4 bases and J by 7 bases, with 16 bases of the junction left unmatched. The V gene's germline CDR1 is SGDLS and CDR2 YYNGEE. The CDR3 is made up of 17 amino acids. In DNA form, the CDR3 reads TGTGCCAGCAGCCCAACGTCCCGGGACAGGGGCGGAGGGACCCAGTACTTC. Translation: CASSPTSRDRGGGTQYF.

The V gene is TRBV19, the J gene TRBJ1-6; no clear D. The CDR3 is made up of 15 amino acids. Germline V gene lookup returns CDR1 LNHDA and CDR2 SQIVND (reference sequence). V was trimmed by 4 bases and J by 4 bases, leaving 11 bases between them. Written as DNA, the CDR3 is TGTGCCAGTAGTAACCCATCGGAGTATAATTCACCCCTCCACTTT. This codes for CASSNPSEYNSPLHF.

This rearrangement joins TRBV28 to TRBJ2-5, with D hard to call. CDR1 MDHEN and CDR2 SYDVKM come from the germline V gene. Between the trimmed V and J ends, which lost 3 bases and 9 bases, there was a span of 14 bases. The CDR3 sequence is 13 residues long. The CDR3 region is CASSLPLAVSQYF. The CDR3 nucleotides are TGTGCCAGCAGTTTGCCTTTGGCAGTTTCCCAGTACTTC. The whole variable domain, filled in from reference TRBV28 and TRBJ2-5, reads DVKVTQSSRYLVKRTGEKVFLECVQDMDHENMFWYRQDPGLGLRLIYFSYDVKMKEKGDIPEGYSVSREKKERFSLILESASTNQTSMYLCASSLPLAVSQYFGPGTRLLVL.

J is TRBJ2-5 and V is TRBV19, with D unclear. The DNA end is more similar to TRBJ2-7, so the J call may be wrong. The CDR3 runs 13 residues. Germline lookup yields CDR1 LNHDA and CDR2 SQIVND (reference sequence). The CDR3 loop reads CASSMVNSYEQYF. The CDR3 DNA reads TGTGCCAGTAGTATGGTTAACTCCTACGAGCAGTACTTC.

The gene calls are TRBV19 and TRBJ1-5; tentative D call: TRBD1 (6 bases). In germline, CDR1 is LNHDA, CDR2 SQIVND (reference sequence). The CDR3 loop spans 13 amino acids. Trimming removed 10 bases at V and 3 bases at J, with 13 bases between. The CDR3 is CATATGYNQPQHF. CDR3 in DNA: TGTGCCACCGCGACAGGCTACAATCAGCCCCAGCATTTT.

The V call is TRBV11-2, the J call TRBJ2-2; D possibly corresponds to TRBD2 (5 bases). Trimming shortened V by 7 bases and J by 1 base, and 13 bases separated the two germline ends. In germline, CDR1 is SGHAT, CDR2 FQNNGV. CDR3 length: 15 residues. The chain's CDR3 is CASKGLRENTGELFF. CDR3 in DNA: TGTGCCAGCAAAGGCCTGAGGGAGAACACCGGGGAGCTGTTTTTT.

CDR3: CASSYTSGTTDTQYF. The CDR3 bases are TGTGCCAGCAGTTACACTTCGGGGACTACCGATACGCAGTATTTT. The chain carries TRBV6-5 and TRBJ2-3; 7 bases fit TRBD2. The germline gives CDR1 MNHEY, CDR2 SVGAGI. V dropped 2 bases and J dropped 6; count of bases not matched to a gene: 8. The CDR3 has 15 residues.

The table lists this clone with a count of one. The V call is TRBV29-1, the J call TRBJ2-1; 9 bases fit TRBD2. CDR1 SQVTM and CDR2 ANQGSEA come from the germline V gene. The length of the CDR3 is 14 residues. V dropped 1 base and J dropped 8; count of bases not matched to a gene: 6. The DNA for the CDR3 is TGCAGCGTTGAAGCGGGACTAGCTAGGTATGAGCAGTTCTTC. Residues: CSVEAGLARYEQFF.

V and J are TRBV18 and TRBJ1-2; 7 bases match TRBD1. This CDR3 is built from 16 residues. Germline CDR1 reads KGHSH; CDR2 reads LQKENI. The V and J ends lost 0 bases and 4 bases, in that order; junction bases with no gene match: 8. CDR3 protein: CASSPPGQLLGYGYTF. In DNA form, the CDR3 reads TGTGCCAGCTCACCACCGGGACAGCTCCTCGGCTATGGCTACACCTTC.

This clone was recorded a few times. CDR3 DNA: TGTGCCATCAGGGCGGAGAACTCTGGAAACACCATATATTTT. Translation gives CAIRAENSGNTIYF. The V gene is TRBV10-3, the J gene TRBJ1-3; D is unclear. The CDR3 contains 14 residues. Per germline, CDR1 ENHRY and CDR2 SYGVKD. V dropped 6 bases and J dropped 0 bases, with 9 bases sitting between them.

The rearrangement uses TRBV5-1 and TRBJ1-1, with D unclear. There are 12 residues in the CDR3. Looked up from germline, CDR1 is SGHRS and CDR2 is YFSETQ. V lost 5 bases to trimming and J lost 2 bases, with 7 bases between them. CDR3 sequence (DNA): TGCGCCAGCAGTTCAATTAACACTGAAGCTTTCTTT. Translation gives CASSSINTEAFF.

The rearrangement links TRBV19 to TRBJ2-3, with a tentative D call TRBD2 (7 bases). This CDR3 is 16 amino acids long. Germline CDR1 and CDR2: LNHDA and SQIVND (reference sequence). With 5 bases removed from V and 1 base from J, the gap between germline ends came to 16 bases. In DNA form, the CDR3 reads TGTGCCAGTAGTCCTTTGGGGGGGCGGGGCACAGATACGCAGTATTTT. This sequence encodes CASSPLGGRGTDTQYF. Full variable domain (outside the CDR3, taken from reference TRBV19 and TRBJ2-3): DGGITQSPKYLFRKEGQNVTLSCEQNLNHDAMYWYRQDPGQGLRLIYYSQIVNDFQKGDIAEGYSVSREKKESFPLTVTSAQKNPTAFYLCASSPLGGRGTDTQYFGPGTRLTVL.

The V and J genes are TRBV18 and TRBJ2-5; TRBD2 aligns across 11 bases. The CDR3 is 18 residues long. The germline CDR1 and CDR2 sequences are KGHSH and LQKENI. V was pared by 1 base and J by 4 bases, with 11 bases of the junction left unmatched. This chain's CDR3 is CASSPRASSGGLIETQYF. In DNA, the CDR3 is TGTGCCAGCTCACCACGTGCGTCTAGCGGGGGGTTAATAGAGACCCAGTACTTC.

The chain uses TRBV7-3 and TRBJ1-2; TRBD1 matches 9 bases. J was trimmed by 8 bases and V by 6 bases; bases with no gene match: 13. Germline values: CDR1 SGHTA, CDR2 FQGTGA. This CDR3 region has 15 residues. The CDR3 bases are TGTGCCAGCAGGATAAAACAGGGGGCGCCAAGAGGCTACACCTTC. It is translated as CASRIKQGAPRGYTF. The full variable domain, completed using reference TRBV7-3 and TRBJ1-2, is GAGVSQTPSNKVTEKGKYVELRCDPISGHTALYWYRQSLGQGPEFLIYFQGTGAADDSGLPNDRFFAVRPEGSVSTLKIQRTERGDSAVYLCASRIKQGAPRGYTFGSGTRLTVV.

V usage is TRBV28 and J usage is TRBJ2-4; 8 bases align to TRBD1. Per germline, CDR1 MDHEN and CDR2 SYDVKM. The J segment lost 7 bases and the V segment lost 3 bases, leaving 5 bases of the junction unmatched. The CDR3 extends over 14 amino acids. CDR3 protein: CASSLLAGGNIQYF. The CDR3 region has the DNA TGTGCCAGCAGTTTGCTGGCAGGGGGCAACATTCAGTACTTC.

The CDR3 loop reads CASKDLTREQGPPITLNQPQHF. The CDR3 DNA is TGTGCCAGCAAGGACCTCACCAGGGAACAGGGGCCTCCCATCACTCTCAATCAGCCCCAGCATTTT. The chain combines TRBV28 with TRBJ1-5; 7 positions agree with TRBD1. Germline values: CDR1 MDHEN, CDR2 SYDVKM. The CDR3 contains 22 residues. Germline trimming cut 7 bases from V and 3 bases from J; bases unmatched to any gene: 30. The full variable domain, completed using reference TRBV28 and TRBJ1-5, is DVKVTQSSRYLVKRTGEKVFLECVQDMDHENMFWYRQDPGLGLRLIYFSYDVKMKEKGDIPEGYSVSREKKERFSLILESASTNQTSMYLCASKDLTREQGPPITLNQPQHFGDGTRLSIL.

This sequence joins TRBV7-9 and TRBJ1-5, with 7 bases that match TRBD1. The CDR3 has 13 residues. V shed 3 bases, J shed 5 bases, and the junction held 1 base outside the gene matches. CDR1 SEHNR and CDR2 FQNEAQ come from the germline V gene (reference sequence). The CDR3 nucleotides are TGTGCCAGCAGCTTTCAGGGGGATCAGCCCCAGCATTTT. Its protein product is CASSFQGDQPQHF.